This T cell receptor beta chain was sequenced for a study of human T cells and chemical hapten exposure (dated by TCRdb to the early 2020s). Background for the entire study: For sensitization, 2% DPC in acetone was applied to a roughly 2 cm by roughly 2 cm area of upper inner arm skin. Patients additionally received weekly therapeutic DPC doses to the scalp throughout the approximately 25-week study period. Patch testing was performed on the upper back with Finn chambers containing 0.01% DPC, and the patch tests were scored after 6 days according to International Contact Dermatitis Research Group standards. Alopecia areata with under or over 50% scalp involvement, alopecia totalis and alopecia universalis were represented in the patient cohort, which was mostly female. Libraries were pooled for sequencing, and variation in per-sample TCR yields was attributed mainly to small differences in library volumes within the pool. The study tracked peripheral blood TCR repertoire changes in vivo during primary and secondary sensitization to the hapten diphenylcyclopropenone (DPC) in alopecia patients. Blood samples were taken from patients before sensitization (week 0) and at 2, 6 and about 24 weeks after DPC sensitization. Blood for TCR sequencing was provided by twenty-nine alopecia patients at one to four time points (pre-sensitization, 2, 6 and 24 weeks).

Results and caveats for the whole study, not just this receptor: The number of TCRs above 1 in 1000 frequency did not change with DPC sensitization; there was no evidence of global repertoire structure alterations. Repeated subsampling changed both the strength of the expansion versus patch-test correlation and the threshold at which the correlation became significant. Expanded TCRs formed significantly more large CDR3 similarity clusters than pre-sensitization or healthy control sets, consistent with antigen-driven responses. Because all patients had alopecia, a presumed autoimmune disease, the immune response of the patients might differ from that of healthy individuals. The number of PT1 expanded TCRs positively correlated with patch test score, significant at thresholds 8, 16 and 32 but not 4.

A remark on this clonotype: Its binding antigen is unknown. Base quality data are lacking; no much larger clone is found one base away.

The sample's time point label, in plain terms: patch test 2, 6 weeks after DPC sensitization. What this sample's treatment or condition label stands for: therapeutic diphenylcyclopropenone sensitization with weekly scalp DPC. At each patch-test visit, blood was drawn before the patch test was applied. Patients were considered eligible if aged 18 to 70, diagnosed with alopecia and deemed suitable for DPC therapy, and patients were excluded if pregnant. Total RNA was extracted from unfractionated whole blood that had been collected in Tempus Blood RNA tubes. Compared with germline, V lacks 0 bases and J lacks 0 bases; bases without a gene match: 5. CDR1 and CDR2 were assigned from the germline V gene (reference sequence) as LNHDA and SQIVND. The CDR3 measures 16 amino acids from cysteine to phenylalanine. Just the 48-base CDR3 DNA is kept, in frame starting at base 1. The library was prepared using RACE. Sequenced on a NextSeq 500. Library preparation attached unique molecular identifiers to individual cDNA molecules for quantitative, reproducible TCR counting. From each blood RNA sample, both TCR alpha and TCR beta chains were sequenced. Regarding the original processing steps: Samples had a median of about 96,000 TCRs, with a range from about 23,224 to 700,000. V, J and CDR3 annotation of the TCR reads was performed with the Decombinator software suite. For PS versus PT1 abundance plots, all samples were subsampled to the same number of TCRs (28,000). Expanded TCRs were defined as absent before sensitization and observed at least eight times at the 2-week time point. TCRdb's own reprocessing of the public reads used fastp at Q25 and MiXCR and kept productive beta chains. Merged by CDR3 protein, the rows form single entries marked with the most common genes and DNA. These V and J calls originate from TCRdb's pipeline instead of the authors' own analysis. Within this sample are about 400,000 distinct CDR3 sequences, with about 6% of them counted one time only. The top ten hold about 5.6% of the sample.

The receptor comes from a woman aged 18-29 years with alopecia areata. Some clones in this sample may be carry-over from other donors' samples. The sequence joins TRBV19 to TRBJ2-7; 7 nucleotides in the junction match TRBD1. This specimen consisted of whole blood, obtained in connection with sensitization to the hapten diphenylcyclopropenone (DPC). The CDR3 protein is CASSIDGAGGSYEQYF. In nucleotides, the sequence is TGTGCCAGTAGTATAGACGGGGCAGGGGGCTCCTACGAGCAGTACTTC.